The 12 T cell receptor beta chains given below trace back to one sample, sequenced in a study of cytomegalovirus exposure and HLA in healthy donors. With 60 Vbeta and 13 Jbeta primers, the PCR was carried out. Clones were sequenced by immunoSEQ multiplex PCR, and TCRdb holds only the in-frame ones, with some missing. The sample consists of 150,000 to 200,000 clones, about 80% of them appearing once. Sequencing was done on a sample of PBMCs. These receptors originate from a man aged 25-45 years in good health and CMV-seropositive.

The CDR3 DNA reads TGTGCCAGCAGCCCCCTACTAGCGGGAGGTTATGTTTACGAGCAGTACTTC. Its protein product is CASSPLLAGGYVYEQYF. V and J are TRBV7-2 and TRBJ2-7, with 12 bases fitting TRBD2. The V gene end was trimmed by 5 bases and the J gene end by 4 bases; junction bases not matched to a gene: 12. There are 17 residues in the CDR3. CDR1 and CDR2 from the germline V gene are SGHTA and FQGNSA.

This chain connects TRBV2 to TRBJ1-1; 8 positions match TRBD1. The CDR3 totals 16 residues. The germline CDR1 and CDR2 sequences are SNHLY and FYNNEI. With 7 bases clipped from V and 0 bases from J, the junction kept 10 bases outside the gene matches. The CDR3 DNA follows: TGTGCCAGCATGGGGGGACAGGACCCACTGAACACTGAAGCTTTCTTT. Its translation: CASMGGQDPLNTEAFF.

This clone was detected once. The CDR3: CARGGSAYEQYF. The CDR3 nucleotides read TGCGCCAGGGGGGGTTCGGCCTACGAGCAGTACTTC. V usage is TRBV4-1 and J usage is TRBJ2-7, with a possible D match to TRBD2 (6 bases). The V end was cut by 9 bases, the J end by 2 bases, with 11 bases between. Germline CDR1 and CDR2: MGHRA and YSYEKL. There are 12 residues in the CDR3.

This clone was observed a few times. The chain recombines TRBV12-5 with TRBJ1-4; 8 nucleotides match TRBD1. Germline CDR1 is LGHNT and CDR2 is FRNRAP. V gave up 1 base and J gave up 2 bases; unmatched junction bases: 0. The CDR3 has 15 residues. The CDR3 is CASGLGDRTNEKLFF. CDR3 coding DNA: TGTGCTAGTGGTTTGGGGGACAGGACTAATGAAAAACTGTTTTTT.

This chain joins TRBV2 and TRBJ2-5; D uncertain. Matching the DNA end better, TRBJ2-7 makes the J call doubtful. Germline assignment: CDR1 SNHLY and CDR2 FYNNEI. The CDR3 is made up of 13 amino acids. In DNA, the CDR3 is TGTGCCAGCAGTGAAGCCGGTAGAGGCGAGCAGTACTTC. Amino acid sequence: CASSEAGRGEQYF.

V and J are TRBV11-2 and TRBJ2-5, with D possibly matching TRBD1 (5 bases). This CDR3 is 14 amino acids long. The V gene lost 5 bases and the J gene lost 2 bases, with 12 bases spanning the gap. Germline lookup yields CDR1 SGHAT and CDR2 FQNNGV. For the CDR3, the DNA is TGTGCCAGCAGCCCTGACAGCAGACAAGAGACCCAGTACTTC. Encoded protein: CASSPDSRQETQYF.

This rearrangement joins TRBV19 to TRBJ2-5, with D unresolved. The germline V gene has CDR1 LNHDA and CDR2 SQIVND (reference sequence). Trimming removed 3 bases from V and 1 base from J, with 6 bases in between. The CDR3 contains 13 residues. CDR3 protein: CASSMGPQETQYF. DNA for the CDR3: TGTGCCAGTAGTATGGGCCCCCAAGAGACCCAGTACTTC.

This clone was seen a handful of times. The sample has other DNA sequences that encode this CDR3 too. This sequence joins TRBV5-1 and TRBJ2-5; D remains ambiguous. Germline CDR1 SGHRS, CDR2 YFSETQ. This CDR3 region has 12 residues. Trimming removed 0 bases at V and 5 bases at J, with 5 bases between. The CDR3 bases are TGCGCCAGCAGCTTGGCCCTTGAGACCCAGTACTTC. Its translation is CASSLALETQYF. The variable domain in full, completed from reference TRBV5-1 and TRBJ2-5, reads KAGVTQTPRYLIKTRGQQVTLSCSPISGHRSVSWYQQTPGQGLQFLFEYFSETQRNKGNFPGRFSGRQFSNSRSEMNVSTLELGDSALYLCASSLALETQYFGPGTRLLVL.

The chain joins TRBV7-2 to TRBJ2-7; 14 nucleotides align to TRBD2. CDR3 length equals 16 residues. The V gene's germline CDR1 is SGHTA and CDR2 FQGNSA. The ends lost 10 bases at V and 4 bases at J; junction bases unmatched: 12. In DNA form, the CDR3 reads TGTGCCATCCGACTAGCGGGAGGGCCTAGCGGATACGAGCAGTACTTC. Its protein is CAIRLAGGPSGYEQYF.

The gene calls are TRBV5-4 and TRBJ1-2; maybe TRBD1 (5 bases). Germline CDR1 reads SGHNT; CDR2 reads YYREEE (reference sequence). The ends were cut back, 0 bases at V and 8 bases at J, with 11 bases in the middle. The CDR3 runs 13 residues. CDR3 sequence reads: CASSLAGSEGYTF. The CDR3 DNA is TGTGCCAGCAGCTTGGCAGGGTCGGAAGGCTACACCTTC.

V usage is TRBV28 and J usage is TRBJ2-7, with 7 bases identical to TRBD2. V was clipped by 5 bases and J by 3 bases; unmatched bases: 7. Germline-derived CDR1 and CDR2 are MDHEN and SYDVKM. The CDR3 has 14 amino acids. CDR3 region: CASSPAGEGYEQYF. For the CDR3, the DNA is TGTGCCAGCAGTCCAGCCGGGGAGGGCTACGAGCAGTACTTC.

This rearrangement joins TRBV6-5 to TRBJ1-3, with 8 bases lining up with TRBD1. J gave up 4 bases and V 8 bases, and 10 bases lay outside the gene matches. The CDR3 is 15 residues long. Looked up from germline, CDR1 is MNHEY and CDR2 is SVGAGI. The chain's CDR3 is CASRLTGTGGNTIYF. Here the CDR3 DNA reads TGTGCCAGCCGGCTTACCGGGACAGGAGGAAACACCATATATTTT.